This T cell receptor beta chain emerged from a study of T cells in Graves' hyperthyroidism and ophthalmopathy. This clonotype is deemed medium-sized. What it binds is unknown. The CDR3 is 13 residues long. V shed 9 bases and J shed 2 bases, with 12 bases lying between them. Germline V gene lookup returns CDR1 KGHDR and CDR2 SFDVKD. Study findings and constraints: Peripheral blood also featured most of the thyroid clonotypes expanded above 0.001.

Using RNA transcripts as the source, TCR beta CDR3 regions were amplified. Primed by the HTBI set, a first-round RT-PCR was run on the TCR CDR3. TCRdb ran MiXCR on the multiplex PCR reads and lists one entry per CDR3 protein. The sample has 35,000 to 40,000 distinct CDR3 sequences, 40% to 55% seen once. This TCR came from a woman in her forties or fifties with Graves' hyperthyroidism that later progressed to Graves' ophthalmopathy. The chain combines TRBV24-1 with TRBJ2-5, with D maybe TRBD2 (5 bases). The sequenced sample was blood. CDR3 protein: CATGLSGQETQYF. The CDR3 DNA reads as TGTGCCACCGGACTGAGCGGACAAGAGACCCAGTACTTC.